The 23 T cell receptor beta chains reported below all come from one sample, sequenced in a study of OX40 agonist ivuxolimab in advanced cancers. Repertoires were generated with immunoSEQ multiplex PCR, while TCRdb's copy carries only in-frame clones and drops some. Among tens of thousands of clones listed, 75% to 90% were seen once. Sequenced material: CD4+ or CD8+ T cells sorted from blood, taken in a trial of the OX40 agonist ivuxolimab. All receptors come from an adult with an advanced solid tumor such as melanoma, head and neck, liver or kidney cancer.

The chain has TRBV28 and TRBJ2-2; unclear D gene. Trimming pared 1 base from V and 0 bases from J, leaving 6 bases between. The CDR3 covers 15 residues. Germline CDR1 reads MDHEN; CDR2 reads SYDVKM. CDR3 sequence: CASSLLDANTGELFF. The CDR3, as DNA: TGTGCCAGCAGTTTATTGGACGCGAACACCGGGGAGCTGTTTTTT.

This chain links TRBV28 with TRBJ2-7; 11 nucleotides align to TRBD2. The CDR3 extends over 17 amino acids. Per the germline V gene, CDR1 is MDHEN and CDR2 is SYDVKM. J gave up 6 bases and V 5 bases, and 15 bases lay outside the gene matches. In DNA form, the CDR3 reads TGTGCCAGCAGTGTGTTGGGATATAGCGGGAGGGCCTCCGAGCAGTACTTC. Amino acids: CASSVLGYSGRASEQYF.

The chain employs TRBV9 and TRBJ2-7; possibly TRBD1 for D (5 bases). Trimming cost V 3 bases and J 7 bases, with 23 bases left between them. This CDR3 is 16 amino acids long. Germline V gives CDR1 SGDLS, CDR2 YYNGEE. CDR3 nucleotide sequence: TGTGCCAGCAGCGGCGAGGTAGGACACCCCTCAAGAGAGCAGTACTTC. Translated: CASSGEVGHPSREQYF.

The CDR3 bases are TGCGCCAGCGGAGGGGAGAACGAGCAGTACTTC. This translates into CASGGENEQYF. The rearrangement joins TRBV5-1 to TRBJ2-7; D might be TRBD2 (6 bases). CDR1 and CDR2 from the germline V gene are SGHRS and YFSETQ. This CDR3 has 11 amino acids. The ends were cut back, 7 bases at V and 5 bases at J, with 10 bases in the middle.

V gene TRBV7-8 combines with J gene TRBJ2-1; D is perhaps TRBD1 (5 bases). Trimming took 7 bases from V and 6 from J, leaving 19 bases between them. Germline assignment: CDR1 SGHVS and CDR2 FQNEAQ. This CDR3 contains 15 residues. In DNA form, the CDR3 reads TGTGCCAGCAACGGAGATAGGTATACAGGCAATGAGCAGTTCTTC. It encodes CASNGDRYTGNEQFF.

This chain joins TRBV27 and TRBJ2-7; D could derive from TRBD1 or TRBD2 (6 bases each). This CDR3 spans 15 amino acids. Germline CDR1 MNHEY, CDR2 SMNVEV (reference sequence). V was shortened by 6 bases and J by 0 bases, with 15 bases between the two germline ends. The CDR3 sequence: CASRRDTQGSYEQYF. CDR3 DNA sequence: TGTGCCAGCAGGCGGGACACCCAGGGCTCCTACGAGCAGTACTTC.

The chain couples TRBV29-1 to TRBJ2-7; D not resolved. The germline gives CDR1 SQVTM, CDR2 ANQGSEA. This CDR3 is built from 13 residues. V was trimmed by 6 bases and J by 3 bases, leaving 15 bases between them. Here the CDR3 DNA reads TGCAGCGTCCAAGGGTCGTCGGTCTACGAGCAGTACTTC. As protein: CSVQGSSVYEQYF.

The chain combines TRBV28 with TRBJ1-1; D perhaps matches TRBD1 (6 bases). This CDR3 is built from 14 residues. Germline V gene data show CDR1 as MDHEN and CDR2 as SYDVKM. Trimming left V 6 bases short and J 1 base short, with 12 bases between. The CDR3 region is CASSLTRGNTEAFF. CDR3 sequence (DNA): TGTGCCAGCAGCTTGACCAGGGGGAACACTGAAGCTTTCTTT.

V is TRBV7-9 and J is TRBJ1-5; a weak D match, TRBD1 (6 bases). Germline-derived CDR1 and CDR2 are SEHNR and FQNEAQ (reference sequence). The CDR3 is 15 amino acids. Trimming pared 1 base from V and 5 bases from J, leaving 12 bases between. The CDR3 protein is CASSLGDNSHQPQHF. In DNA, the CDR3 is TGTGCCAGCAGCTTAGGGGACAATTCCCATCAGCCCCAGCATTTT.

The chain joins TRBV30 to TRBJ2-5, with D possibly matching TRBD1 (6 bases). Trimming stripped 0 bases from V and 5 bases from J, with 16 bases between. Germline CDR1 reads GTSNPN; CDR2 reads SVGIG (reference sequence). This CDR3 region has 15 residues. DNA of the CDR3: TGTGCCTGGAGTGTAACTTTGGGGGCGCGGGAGACCCAGTACTTC. Protein sequence: CAWSVTLGARETQYF.

V gene TRBV28 combines with J gene TRBJ2-3; 7 bases are shared with TRBD1. CDR1 and CDR2 (germline): MDHEN, SYDVKM. Trimming took 6 bases from V and 2 from J; bases not matched to a gene: 5. The CDR3 runs 14 residues. CDR3 in DNA: TGTGCCAGCAGCCTGACAGGGAACACAGATACGCAGTATTTT. Its protein product is CASSLTGNTDTQYF.

This clone was picked up one time. This CDR3 is CASSYDGQAGTEAFF. The CDR3, as DNA: TGTGCCAGCAGTTACGACGGACAGGCGGGGACTGAAGCTTTCTTT. The chain recombines TRBV2 with TRBJ1-1, with TRBD1 matching over 7 bases. V lost 5 bases, J lost 5 bases, and 11 bases stayed unmatched. The CDR3 is 15 amino acids. Germline V gene data show CDR1 as SNHLY and CDR2 as FYNNEI.

The rearrangement joins TRBV13 to TRBJ1-4, with D hard to call. Germline V gene data show CDR1 as PRHDT and CDR2 as FYEKMQ (reference sequence). There are 14 residues in the CDR3. The V gene lost 3 bases and the J gene lost 5 bases, with 10 bases spanning the gap. CDR3 loop: CASSFVGSNEKLFF. The CDR3 bases are TGTGCCAGCAGCTTCGTAGGGTCAAATGAAAAACTGTTTTTT.

The chain links TRBV2 to TRBJ2-2; TRBD1 aligns across 9 bases. Germline lookup yields CDR1 SNHLY and CDR2 FYNNEI. The V segment lost 7 bases and the J segment 3 bases; nucleotides outside the gene matches: 9. The CDR3 length is 16 residues. The CDR3 DNA sequence: TGTGCCAGCACCGGAGAGGACAGGGGATACACCGGGGAGCTGTTTTTT. This translates into CASTGEDRGYTGELFF.

This rearrangement joins TRBV4-3 to TRBJ2-5; D not certain. Germline CDR1 and CDR2: LGHNA and YSLEER. The CDR3 sequence is 13 residues long. The V end was cut by 4 bases, the J end by 5 bases, with 11 bases between. The CDR3 reads CASSLRLGETQYF. DNA for the CDR3: TGCGCCAGCAGCCTCCGGTTGGGGGAGACCCAGTACTTC.

The chain employs TRBV23-1 and TRBJ1-1; D remains ambiguous. TRBV23-1 counts as an open reading frame of uncertain function. This CDR3 is built from 18 residues. V shed 2 bases and J shed 5 bases, with 24 bases lying between them. CDR3 nucleotides: TGCGCCAGCAGTCAAACGTCATCCTCGGGCAGCCGAACAACTGAAGCTTTCTTT. It specifies CASSQTSSSGSRTTEAFF.

The chain recombines TRBV27 with TRBJ2-1, with D possibly matching TRBD2 (6 bases). The CDR3 consists of 18 residues. From germline, CDR1 is MNHEY and CDR2 SMNVEV (reference sequence). The V end lost 0 bases, the J end lost 2 bases, and 17 bases lay between the germline ends. Written as DNA, the CDR3 is TGTGCCAGCAGTTTATCGGGGACTTTCCCAAGCACCTACAATGAGCAGTTCTTC. It codes for CASSLSGTFPSTYNEQFF.

This clone was detected only once. V usage is TRBV19 and J usage is TRBJ2-7; a possible D gene is TRBD1 (6 bases). This CDR3 has 12 residues. Germline V gives CDR1 LNHDA, CDR2 SQIVND (reference sequence). Trimming took 5 bases from V and 5 from J, leaving 10 bases between them. The DNA for the CDR3 is TGTGCCAGTAGTCCCCCAGGGGACGAGCAGTACTTC. It yields the protein CASSPPGDEQYF.

V usage is TRBV5-1 and J usage is TRBJ1-1; 10 bases line up with TRBD1. The CDR3 extends over 16 amino acids. CDR1 is SGHRS and CDR2 is YFSETQ in the germline V gene. Losses at the gene ends were 4 bases for V and 0 bases for J; bases not matched to a gene: 6. Here the CDR3 reads CASSPGTGAMNTEAFF. In DNA form, the CDR3 reads TGCGCCAGCAGCCCCGGGACAGGGGCCATGAACACTGAAGCTTTCTTT.

The chain recombines TRBV4-1 with TRBJ2-3; TRBD2 matches at 8 bases. With 0 bases clipped from V and 1 base from J, the junction kept 6 bases outside the gene matches. CDR1 and CDR2 (germline): MGHRA, YSYEKL. The CDR3 covers 17 residues. CDR3: CASSQEGGRGGTDTQYF. In DNA, the CDR3 is TGCGCCAGCAGCCAAGAAGGCGGGCGGGGGGGCACAGATACGCAGTATTTT.

The chain couples TRBV6-5 to TRBJ1-2; 7 bases agree with TRBD1. With 3 bases clipped from V and 0 bases from J, the junction kept 7 bases outside the gene matches. Germline V gene sequence: CDR1 MNHEY, CDR2 SVGAGI. This CDR3 region has 16 residues. The CDR3 loop reads CASSYADRDANYGYTF. The CDR3 DNA reads TGTGCCAGCAGTTATGCCGACAGGGACGCTAACTATGGCTACACCTTC.

V is TRBV5-1 and J is TRBJ1-1, with a tentative D call TRBD1 (6 bases). Germline V CDR1 and CDR2: SGHRS, YFSETQ. The CDR3 spans 22 residues. The V end was cut by 0 bases, the J end by 2 bases, with 32 bases between. The CDR3 is CASSLAISDGAQKTGANTEAFF. CDR3 DNA: TGCGCCAGCAGCTTGGCCATATCCGACGGCGCCCAAAAGACAGGAGCTAACACTGAAGCTTTCTTT.

The chain uses TRBV19 and TRBJ1-2; perhaps TRBD1 as D (5 bases). The CDR3 extends over 13 amino acids. Germline assignment: CDR1 LNHDA and CDR2 SQIVND (reference sequence). Between the trimmed V and J ends, which lost 6 bases and 5 bases, there was a span of 13 bases. As DNA, the CDR3 is TGTGCCAGTAGCGGGACGGTAGCGTATGGCTACACCTTC. Protein sequence: CASSGTVAYGYTF.